Listed below are T cell receptor beta chains from one sample, sequenced in a study of blood T cell repertoires in COVID-19. Produced via immunoSEQ multiplex PCR; TCRdb's table is partial and in-frame only. Among 150,000 to 180,000 clones listed, approximately 84% were seen once. Sequences were obtained from peripheral blood. The receptors here all came from a woman aged 55-70 years with COVID-19, enrolled during active disease. Each CDR3 is given with its conserved first and last residue. The D gene is left open where the match is weak. Size is stated for part of the rows, as once, few or many counts, or as a class when the clone is expanded.

j_call | d_call | clone_size | v_call | cdr3_nt | cdr3_aa
TRBJ2-5 | TRBD1 | NA | TRBV15 | TGTGCCACCAGCAGAGGAGGGACAGGGGGAGAGACCCAGTACTTC | CATSRGGTGGETQYF
TRBJ2-3 | NA | NA | TRBV7-3 | TGTGCCAGCAGCCGAACAGGGCACCTCACAGATACGCAGTATTTT | CASSRTGHLTDTQYF
TRBJ1-6 | TRBD1 | NA | TRBV5-4 | TGTGCCAGCAGCTCAGGACAGGGGGCATTTTCACCCCTCCACTTT | CASSSGQGAFSPLHF
TRBJ2-1 | NA | few | TRBV5-1 | TGCGCCAGCAGCGGCGAGGGCAGCTCCTACAATGAGCAGTTCTTC | CASSGEGSSYNEQFF
TRBJ1-6 | NA | NA | TRBV19 | TGTGCCAGTAGTCTACAGGGTGGGAGTTCACCCCTCCACTTT | CASSLQGGSSPLHF
TRBJ1-1 | NA | NA | TRBV5-1 | TGCGCCAGCAGCTTGGGCTCAGGGATGAACACTGAAGCTTTCTTT | CASSLGSGMNTEAFF
TRBJ1-6 | TRBD1 | once | TRBV7-3 | TGTGCCAGCAGCGGGGGACAGGGGAGTAATTCACCCCTCCACTTT | CASSGGQGSNSPLHF
TRBJ1-5 | NA | NA | TRBV6-6 | TGTGCCAGCAGTTACTCAGGGGATACTTACAATCAGCCCCAGCATTTT | CASSYSGDTYNQPQHF
TRBJ2-1 | TRBD2 | once | TRBV3-1/TRBV3-2 | TGTGCCAGCAGCCGGAGCGGGAGATTTACCAATGAGCAGTTCTTC | CASSRSGRFTNEQFF
TRBJ1-2 | NA | NA | TRBV5-6 | TGTGCCAGCAGCAGAATAGTTAACTATGGCTACACCTTC | CASSRIVNYGYTF
TRBJ1-3 | NA | NA | TRBV19 | TGTGCCAGTAGGCCAGGAACCTCTGGAAACACCATATATTTT | CASRPGTSGNTIYF
TRBJ1-1 | NA | NA | TRBV5-1 | TGCGCCAGCAGGAAACAGGCCCCGAACACTGAAGCTTTCTTT | CASRKQAPNTEAFF
TRBJ1-2 | NA | NA | TRBV3-1/TRBV3-2 | TGTGCCAGCAGCCTCCCCGGCGGGCACTATGGCTACACCTTC | CASSLPGGHYGYTF
TRBJ2-2 | TRBD1 | NA | TRBV24-1 | TGTGCCACCCGGGGACAGTCGAACACCGGGGAGCTGTTTTTT | CATRGQSNTGELFF
TRBJ1-5 | TRBD1 | NA | TRBV2 | TGTGCCAGCAGACGACAGGGGGCTGAAAATCAGCCCCAGCATTTT | CASRRQGAENQPQHF
TRBJ1-5 | NA | once | TRBV18 | TGTGCCAGCTCGACCGAGAGGGAACAGCCCCAGCATTTT | CASSTEREQPQHF
TRBJ2-1 | TRBD2 | NA | TRBV3-1/TRBV3-2 | TGTGCCAGCAGCCAAGCCGGGACTAGCGCCTACAATGAGCAGTTCTTC | CASSQAGTSAYNEQFF
TRBJ1-1 | NA | NA | TRBV12-5 | TGTGCTAGTGGTCCCTACCTAGGCGGAGAGGAAGCTTTCTTT | CASGPYLGGEEAFF
TRBJ1-2 | NA | NA | TRBV25-1 | TGTGCCAGCAGTGAATTACCAGGGAACTATGGCTACACCTTC | CASSELPGNYGYTF
TRBJ1-1 | TRBD1 | NA | TRBV6-6 | TGTGCCAGCAGTTGGGACAGGTCCGACACTGAAGCTTTCTTT | CASSWDRSDTEAFF
TRBJ1-2 | NA | NA | TRBV18 | TGTGCCAGCTCACCACTGTCCAGTTCAGGTGGCTACACCTTC | CASSPLSSSGGYTF
TRBJ2-1 | TRBD2 | NA | TRBV19 | TGTGCCAGTAGTATTGGTAGCGGGGGGCCCAATGAGCAGTTCTTC | CASSIGSGGPNEQFF
TRBJ2-2 | TRBD2 | NA | TRBV3-1/TRBV3-2 | TGTGCCAGCAGCCCCGCCGGAGCGGGAGGAGACACCGGGGAGCTGTTTTTT | CASSPAGAGGDTGELFF
TRBJ2-5 | TRBD2 | NA | TRBV6-5 | TGTGCCAGTACCCCTCCTAGCGGGGGCCAAGAGACCCAGTACTTC | CASTPPSGGQETQYF
TRBJ1-2 | TRBD1 | NA | TRBV6-1 | TGTGCCAGCAGTGAATATCCAGGGGGGTCTAACTATGGCTACACCTTC | CASSEYPGGSNYGYTF
TRBJ1-4 | NA | NA | TRBV6-1 | TGTGCCAGCAGTGAATTTAGGGCGGGAAGTAATGAAAAACTGTTTTTT | CASSEFRAGSNEKLFF
TRBJ1-5 | NA | NA | TRBV5-5 | TGTGCCAGCAGCCCACAAACACAAAGCAATCAGCCCCAGCATTTT | CASSPQTQSNQPQHF
TRBJ1-6 | NA | NA | TRBV27 | TGTGCCAGCAGTTTGACGGGGAGCGCCTATAATTCACCCCTCCACTTT | CASSLTGSAYNSPLHF
TRBJ1-3 | TRBD1 | once | TRBV6-1 | TGTGCCAGCAGTTCTCTGGGACAGGTTGGAAACACCATATATTTT | CASSSLGQVGNTIYF
TRBJ1-4 | NA | NA | TRBV20-1 | TGCAGTGCTACTGACAGATTATCAACTAATGAAAAACTGTTTTTT | CSATDRLSTNEKLFF
TRBJ1-3 | NA | NA | TRBV5-1 | TGCGCCAGCAGACCCTTTACCGGACAGTACTCTGGAAACACCATATATTTT | CASRPFTGQYSGNTIYF
TRBJ2-1 | TRBD1 | NA | TRBV5-4 | TGTGCCAGCAGCTTTGACAGGGGCTCCTACAATGAGCAGTTCTTC | CASSFDRGSYNEQFF
TRBJ1-1 | NA | NA | TRBV2 | TGTGCCAGCACGCGAGGGGGGGTGAGGACTGAAGCTTTCTTT | CASTRGGVRTEAFF
TRBJ1-5 | TRBD1 | few | TRBV6-1 | TGTGCCAGCAGTGAGCCCGGGACAGCCCGTCCCCAGCATTTT | CASSEPGTARPQHF
TRBJ1-1 | NA | NA | TRBV2 | TGTGCCAGCTCGGGAGAGAACACTGAAGCTTTCTTT | CASSGENTEAFF
TRBJ1-1 | NA | NA | TRBV5-1 | TGCGCCAGCAGCCTGGACGGGGGTGTAACAGCTTTCTTT | CASSLDGGVTAFF
TRBJ1-2 | NA | NA | TRBV5-6 | TGTGCCAGCAGCTTGAGCGTTAACGGCTACACCTTC | CASSLSVNGYTF
TRBJ2-3 | NA | NA | TRBV25-1 | TGTGCCAGCAGCTCCTCGTCCGAGGGTACAGATACGCAGTATTTT | CASSSSSEGTDTQYF
TRBJ2-7 | TRBD2 | NA | TRBV5-1 | TGCGCCAGCAGCTCCAAGCGGGAAGGGTACGAGCAGTACTTC | CASSSKREGYEQYF
TRBJ1-6 | NA | NA | TRBV2 | TGTGCCAGCAGCCGGGACACGTATAATTCACCCCTCCACTTT | CASSRDTYNSPLHF
TRBJ2-5 | TRBD2 | once | TRBV5-8 | TGTGCCAGCAGCTTGAGGACATTAGCGGGGCACCAAGAGACCCAGTACTTC | CASSLRTLAGHQETQYF
TRBJ1-5 | TRBD1 | NA | TRBV19 | TGTGCCAGTAGTCTCCGGGACAGGGGGCAGCCCCAGCATTTT | CASSLRDRGQPQHF
TRBJ2-3 | NA | NA | TRBV9 | TGTGCCAGCAGCGTGGAGGGCCTATATACGCAGTATTTT | CASSVEGLYTQYF
TRBJ1-5 | NA | NA | TRBV12-5 | TGTGCTAGTGGTTTGGTACAACAGGGTGATCAGCCCCAGCATTTT | CASGLVQQGDQPQHF
TRBJ2-5 | NA | once | TRBV7-2 | TGTGCCAGCAGCTTAGTACAGGGTTTGGAGACCCAGTACTTC | CASSLVQGLETQYF
TRBJ2-5 | NA | NA | TRBV14 | TGTGCCAGCAGCCACACAGGGATATACCAGACCCAGTACTTC | CASSHTGIYQTQYF
TRBJ2-2 | NA | once | TRBV13 | TGTGCCAGCATCAAGAGGGGGGGCAATACCGGGGAGCTGTTTTTT | CASIKRGGNTGELFF
TRBJ1-2 | NA | NA | TRBV29-1 | TGCAGCGACAGCCCTAACTATGGCTACACCTTC | CSDSPNYGYTF
TRBJ1-2 | NA | once | TRBV21-1 | TGTGCCACCTTCGACAGGGGGCTCTCTGGCTACACCTTC | CATFDRGLSGYTF
TRBJ1-1 | TRBD1 | NA | TRBV20-1 | TGCAGTGCTAGTACCGGGACAGGGCTTATGAACACTGAAGCTTTCTTT | CSASTGTGLMNTEAFF
TRBJ2-1 | TRBD2 | NA | TRBV7-2 | TGTGCCAGCAGCTTAGGGGGGGGACGCAGTGAGCAGTTCTTC | CASSLGGGRSEQFF
TRBJ1-2 | NA | NA | TRBV14 | TGTGCCAGCAGCCAAGCGACATTTGGCTACACCTTC | CASSQATFGYTF
TRBJ1-6 | TRBD1 | NA | TRBV6-5 | TGTGCCATACAGGGGGAGGCCTATAATTCACCCCTCCACTTT | CAIQGEAYNSPLHF
TRBJ1-6 | TRBD1 | few | TRBV7-9 | TGTGCCAGCAGCTCGACAGGGGTCAATTCACCCCTCCACTTT | CASSSTGVNSPLHF